This TCR beta chain was sequenced during a study of T-cell reconstitution after alpha-beta-depleted transplantation in children. The CDR3 loop spans 16 amino acids. V was cut by 4 bases and J by 8 bases, with 23 bases left in between. The germline CDR1 and CDR2 sequences are SGHRS and YFSETQ. This clonotype was seen more than once but under ten times. Its antigen is as yet unknown. Preparation of the TCRbeta library involved a method that used unique molecular identifiers. In TCRdb, the PCR reads were re-called with MiXCR into one record per CDR3 protein. Here the sample spans about 980,000 distinct CDR3 sequences, about 26% being singletons. Study-wide results and limits: Expanded clones from the graft, numbering several hundred, reportedly supplied alpha-beta T cells about two months after transplant. High day-60 TCRbeta diversity in some patients came from surviving recipient T cells and thymic progenitors. One year after transplant, T-cell counts and diversity came mostly from newly produced T cells.

The sequencing used PBMCs, mostly from graft donor cells, collected 360 days after TCRalphabeta/CD19-depleted stem cell transplant. This TCR came from a boy less than two years old who had a stem cell transplant for SCID, so the T cells may come from the graft donor. The gene calls are TRBV5-1 and TRBJ2-3; D call uncertain. The CDR3 bases are TGCGCCAGCAGCCATAACTGGGTCACGGCCGTCACTACGCAGTATTTT. This gives the protein CASSHNWVTAVTTQYF.